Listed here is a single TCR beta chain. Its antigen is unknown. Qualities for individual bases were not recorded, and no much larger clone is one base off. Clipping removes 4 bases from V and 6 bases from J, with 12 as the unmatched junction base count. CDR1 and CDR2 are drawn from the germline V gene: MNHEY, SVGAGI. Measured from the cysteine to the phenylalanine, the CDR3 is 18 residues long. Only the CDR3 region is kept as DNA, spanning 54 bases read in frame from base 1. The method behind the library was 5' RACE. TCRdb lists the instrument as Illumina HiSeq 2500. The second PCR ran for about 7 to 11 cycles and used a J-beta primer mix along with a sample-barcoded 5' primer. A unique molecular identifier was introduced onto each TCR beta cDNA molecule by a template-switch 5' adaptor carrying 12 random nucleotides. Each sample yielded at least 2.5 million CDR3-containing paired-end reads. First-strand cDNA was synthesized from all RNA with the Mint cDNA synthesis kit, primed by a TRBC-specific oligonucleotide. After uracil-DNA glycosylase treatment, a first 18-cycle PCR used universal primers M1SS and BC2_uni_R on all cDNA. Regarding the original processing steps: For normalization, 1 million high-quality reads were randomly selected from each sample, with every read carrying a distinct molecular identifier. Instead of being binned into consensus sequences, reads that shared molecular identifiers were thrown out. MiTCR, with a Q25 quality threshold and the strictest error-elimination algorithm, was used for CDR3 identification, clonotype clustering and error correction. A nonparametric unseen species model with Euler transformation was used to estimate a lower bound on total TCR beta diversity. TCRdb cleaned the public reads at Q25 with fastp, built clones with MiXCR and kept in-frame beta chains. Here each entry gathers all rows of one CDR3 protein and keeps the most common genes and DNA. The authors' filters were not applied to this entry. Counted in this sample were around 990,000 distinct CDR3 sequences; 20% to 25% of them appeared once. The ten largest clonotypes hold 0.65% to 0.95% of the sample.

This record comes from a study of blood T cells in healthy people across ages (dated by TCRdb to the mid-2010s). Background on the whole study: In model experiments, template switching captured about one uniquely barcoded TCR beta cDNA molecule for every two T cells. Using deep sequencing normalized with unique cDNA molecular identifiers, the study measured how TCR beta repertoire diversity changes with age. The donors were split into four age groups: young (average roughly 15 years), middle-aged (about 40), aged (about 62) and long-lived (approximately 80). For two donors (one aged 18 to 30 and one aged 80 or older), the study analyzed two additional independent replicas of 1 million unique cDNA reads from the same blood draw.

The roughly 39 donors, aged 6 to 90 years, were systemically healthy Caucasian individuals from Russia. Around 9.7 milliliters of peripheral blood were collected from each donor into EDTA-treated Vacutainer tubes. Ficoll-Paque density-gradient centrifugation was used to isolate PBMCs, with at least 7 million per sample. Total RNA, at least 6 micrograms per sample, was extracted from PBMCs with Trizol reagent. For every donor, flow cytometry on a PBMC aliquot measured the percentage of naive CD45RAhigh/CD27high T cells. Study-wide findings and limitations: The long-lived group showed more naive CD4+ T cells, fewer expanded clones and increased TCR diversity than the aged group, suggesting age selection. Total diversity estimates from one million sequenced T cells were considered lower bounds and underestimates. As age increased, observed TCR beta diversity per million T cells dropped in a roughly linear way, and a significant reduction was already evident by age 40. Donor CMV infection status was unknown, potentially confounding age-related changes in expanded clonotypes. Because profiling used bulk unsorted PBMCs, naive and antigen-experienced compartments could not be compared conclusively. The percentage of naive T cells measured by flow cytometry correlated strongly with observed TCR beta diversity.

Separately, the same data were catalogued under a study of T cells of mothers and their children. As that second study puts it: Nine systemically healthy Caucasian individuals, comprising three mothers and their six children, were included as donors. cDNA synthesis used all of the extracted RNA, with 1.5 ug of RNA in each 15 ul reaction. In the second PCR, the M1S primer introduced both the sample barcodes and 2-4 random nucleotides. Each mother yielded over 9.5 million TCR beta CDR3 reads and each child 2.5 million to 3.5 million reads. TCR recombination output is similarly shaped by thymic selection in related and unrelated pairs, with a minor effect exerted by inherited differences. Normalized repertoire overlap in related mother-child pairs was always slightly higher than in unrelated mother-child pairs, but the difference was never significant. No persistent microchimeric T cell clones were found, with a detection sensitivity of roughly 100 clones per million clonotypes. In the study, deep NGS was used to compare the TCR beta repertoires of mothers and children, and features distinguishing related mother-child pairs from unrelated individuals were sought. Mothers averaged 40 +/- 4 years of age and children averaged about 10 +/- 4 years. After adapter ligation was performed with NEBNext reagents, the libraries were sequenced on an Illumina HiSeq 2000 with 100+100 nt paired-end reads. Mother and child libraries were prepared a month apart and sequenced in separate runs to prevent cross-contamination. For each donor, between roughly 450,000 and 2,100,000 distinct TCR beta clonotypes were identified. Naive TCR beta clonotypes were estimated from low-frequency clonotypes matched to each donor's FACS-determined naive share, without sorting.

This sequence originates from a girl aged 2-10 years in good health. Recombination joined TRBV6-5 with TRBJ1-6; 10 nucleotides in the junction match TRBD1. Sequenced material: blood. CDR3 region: CASSFARQGAEVNSPLHF. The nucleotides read TGTGCCAGCAGTTTCGCGAGACAGGGGGCCGAAGTTAATTCACCCCTCCACTTT.